This passage covers 31 T cell receptor beta chains from one sample sequenced in a study of cytotoxic CD8 clonotypes in ibrutinib-treated CLL. The method was immunoSEQ multiplex PCR; TCRdb's version includes in-frame clones alone and lacks a portion of them. Of around 30,000 clones detected, approximately 54% appear once; the ten largest clones hold approximately 5%. The sequenced sample was PBMCs, obtained before ibrutinib treatment. The receptors were sampled from a human donor with chronic lymphocytic leukemia.

The chain combines TRBV6-9 with TRBJ2-1, with a tentative D call TRBD1 (6 bases). Germline CDR1 reads MNHGY; CDR2 reads SVAAGI. Trimming took off 6 bases at V and 9 bases at J, with 21 bases between the two ends. The CDR3 is made up of 15 amino acids. The CDR3 protein is CASRTSRGYNLEQFF. In nucleotides, the CDR3 is TGTGCCAGCAGGACAAGCAGGGGCTACAATCTTGAGCAGTTCTTC.

V and J are TRBV6-1 and TRBJ2-1; D gene ambiguous. Germline CDR1 is MNHNS and CDR2 is SASEGT. This CDR3 has 12 residues. V lost 6 bases, J lost 8 bases, and 11 bases lay in between. In nucleotides, the CDR3 is TGTGCCAGCAGGGACCTCCTCGATGAGCAGTTCTTC. The encoded protein is CASRDLLDEQFF.

Judged by abundance, this clone is medium-sized. This rearrangement joins TRBV2 to TRBJ2-7; the D gene could be TRBD1 or TRBD2 (5 bases each). Germline V lookup: CDR1 SNHLY, CDR2 FYNNEI. The CDR3 runs to 13 residues. V was shortened by 9 bases and J by 6 bases, with 18 bases between the two germline ends. The CDR3 protein is CAREDRDAGEQYF. CDR3 sequence (DNA): TGTGCCAGGGAGGACCGGGACGCAGGCGAGCAGTACTTC.

V gene TRBV10-3 combines with J gene TRBJ1-1, with D possibly being TRBD1 (6 bases). The germline V and J ends were trimmed by 7 bases and 3 bases, with 12 bases remaining between them. Germline V gene data show CDR1 as ENHRY and CDR2 as SYGVKD. The CDR3 sequence is 13 residues long. In DNA, the CDR3 is TGTGCCATCACCCGGGACACCTACACTGAAGCTTTCTTT. Its translation is CAITRDTYTEAFF.

This rearrangement joins TRBV11-2 to TRBJ2-5; D not resolved. With the DNA end fitting TRBJ2-7 better, the J assignment may be wrong. CDR3 length equals 13 residues. Germline V gene lookup returns CDR1 SGHAT and CDR2 FQNNGV. CDR3 nucleotide sequence: TGTGCCAGCAGCTTATACACGTCCTACGAGCAGTACTTC. It encodes CASSLYTSYEQYF.

The rearrangement joins TRBV27 to TRBJ2-4; 12 positions match TRBD2. The CDR3 has 19 residues. Trimming cost V 6 bases and J 0 bases; bases outside gene matches: 12. Germline V gives CDR1 MNHEY, CDR2 SMNVEV (reference sequence). The CDR3, as DNA: TGTGCCAGCAGCCCCTCCGGGACTAGCGGGTTTCTAGCCAAAAACATTCAGTACTTC. It codes for CASSPSGTSGFLAKNIQYF.

This chain uses TRBV29-1 with TRBJ2-7, with D perhaps TRBD1 (5 bases). Between the trimmed V and J ends, which lost 4 bases and 2 bases, there was a span of 15 bases. CDR1 SQVTM and CDR2 ANQGSEA come from the germline V gene. This CDR3 has 14 amino acids. CDR3 sequence (DNA): TGCAGCGTTGGGGTCAGGGCTAACGCCTACGAGCAGTACTTC. Residues: CSVGVRANAYEQYF.

The genes are TRBV6-1 and TRBJ1-5; D possibly corresponds to TRBD1 (5 bases). The CDR3 loop spans 16 amino acids. CDR1 MNHNS and CDR2 SASEGT come from the germline V gene. The ends were cut back, 2 bases at V and 1 base at J, with 12 bases in the middle. In nucleotides, the CDR3 is TGTGCCAGCAGTGAAAAAGGACACTTAAGCAATCAGCCCCAGCATTTT. Amino acids: CASSEKGHLSNQPQHF.

The V call is TRBV27, the J call TRBJ2-5; D ambiguous. Germline assignment: CDR1 MNHEY and CDR2 SMNVEV (reference sequence). Trimming took off 3 bases at V and 4 bases at J, with 6 bases between the two ends. This CDR3 contains 12 residues. CDR3 region: CASSFNGETQYF. CDR3 nucleotide sequence: TGTGCCAGCAGTTTTAACGGAGAGACCCAGTACTTC.

The CDR3 DNA sequence: TGCGCCAGCAGTGAGATGGGCATCGTGGATGAGCAGTTCTTC. Encoded protein: CASSEMGIVDEQFF. The genes are TRBV10-1 and TRBJ2-1; no clear D. Germline CDR1 reads WNHNN; CDR2 reads SYGVQD (reference sequence). This CDR3 is built from 14 residues. V lost 2 bases to trimming and J lost 8 bases, with 13 bases between them.

The V and J genes are TRBV7-2 and TRBJ2-1, with D tentatively TRBD1 (5 bases). Trimming shortened V by 1 base and J by 4 bases, and 11 bases separated the two germline ends. CDR1 and CDR2 (germline): SGHTA, FQGNSA. The CDR3 has 15 residues. The CDR3 bases are TGTGCCAGCAGCTTAGACAGGTCGGCGTACAATGAGCAGTTCTTC. It translates to CASSLDRSAYNEQFF.

V gene TRBV6-5 combines with J gene TRBJ2-3, with D unclear. From germline, CDR1 is MNHEY and CDR2 SVGAGI. Trimming cost V 6 bases and J 2 bases, with 9 bases left between them. The CDR3 loop spans 13 amino acids. CDR3 amino acids: CASRPRHTDTQYF. DNA of the CDR3: TGTGCCAGCAGACCTAGGCACACAGATACGCAGTATTTT.

The chain is built from TRBV9 and TRBJ2-7; 10 nucleotides match TRBD2. The CDR3 runs 15 residues. CDR1 and CDR2 from the germline V gene are SGDLS and YYNGEE. The junction had 8 bases not matched to a gene; V was cut back by 3 bases and J by 5 bases. The CDR3 here is CASSARSGTSDEQYF. The CDR3, as DNA: TGTGCCAGCAGCGCCCGTTCCGGGACTAGCGACGAGCAGTACTTC.

The chain carries TRBV29-1 and TRBJ2-4; 9 nucleotides align to TRBD1. The CDR3 is 14 residues long. Trimming took 6 bases from V and 3 from J; bases not matched to a gene: 6. Germline V gene sequence: CDR1 SQVTM, CDR2 ANQGSEA. CDR3 protein: CSVVDRGGKNIQYF. CDR3 coding DNA: TGCAGCGTGGTCGACAGGGGGGGCAAAAACATTCAGTACTTC.

This sequence joins TRBV19 and TRBJ2-2; the match to TRBD2 covers 10 bases. Trimming at V came to 9 bases and at J to 7 bases, leaving 8 bases not matched to a gene. Germline values: CDR1 LNHDA, CDR2 SQIVND (reference sequence). The CDR3 is 14 residues long. The CDR3 coding sequence is TGTGCCAGCATCAAAGCGGGAGGGCTCGGGGAGCTGTTTTTT. Translation gives CASIKAGGLGELFF.

This sequence joins TRBV2 and TRBJ2-1, with D perhaps being TRBD1 or TRBD2 (5 bases each). Germline CDR1 reads SNHLY; CDR2 reads FYNNEI. This CDR3 is 16 amino acids long. The V end lost 5 bases, the J end lost 5 bases, and 19 bases lay between the germline ends. DNA of the CDR3: TGTGCCAGCAGTTCCGATCCGGGGCCAACCCACAATGAGCAGTTCTTC. It yields the protein CASSSDPGPTHNEQFF. Looking up the rest from reference TRBV2 and TRBJ2-1 gives the full variable domain: EPEVTQTPSHQVTQMGQEVILRCVPISNHLYFYWYRQILGQKVEFLVSFYNNEISEKSEIFDDQFSVERPDGSNFTLKIRSTKLEDSAMYFCASSSDPGPTHNEQFFGPGTRLTVL.

The genes are TRBV29-1 and TRBJ1-2; no firm D call. The V end was cut by 4 bases, the J end by 3 bases, with 6 bases between. From germline, CDR1 is SQVTM and CDR2 ANQGSEA. This CDR3 has 11 amino acids. For the CDR3, the DNA is TGCAGCGTTGTTGTGGACTATGGCTACACCTTC. Protein sequence: CSVVVDYGYTF.

This rearrangement joins TRBV18 to TRBJ2-1; possible D gene TRBD2, 6 bases. The CDR3 runs to 16 residues. Germline V lookup: CDR1 KGHSH, CDR2 LQKENI. Trimming removed 2 bases from V and 3 bases from J, with 14 bases in between. The CDR3 here is CASSPSLATIYNEQFF. The CDR3 bases are TGTGCCAGCTCACCATCCCTAGCGACGATCTACAATGAGCAGTTCTTC. Looking up the rest from reference TRBV18 and TRBJ2-1 gives the full variable domain: NAGVMQNPRHLVRRRGQEARLRCSPMKGHSHVYWYRQLPEEGLKFMVYLQKENIIDESGMPKERFSAEFPKEGPSILRIQQVVRGDSAAYFCASSPSLATIYNEQFFGPGTRLTVL.

V and J are TRBV2 and TRBJ1-1; no clear D gene. Germline lookup yields CDR1 SNHLY and CDR2 FYNNEI. V was cut by 10 bases and J by 5 bases, with 17 bases left in between. The CDR3 consists of 13 residues. The CDR3 protein is CATGTLRATEAFF. As DNA, the CDR3 is TGTGCCACCGGAACACTCCGGGCGACTGAAGCTTTCTTT. The entire variable domain, with the rest obtained from reference TRBV2 and TRBJ1-1, is as follows: EPEVTQTPSHQVTQMGQEVILRCVPISNHLYFYWYRQILGQKVEFLVSFYNNEISEKSEIFDDQFSVERPDGSNFTLKIRSTKLEDSAMYFCATGTLRATEAFFGQGTRLTVV.

This clone was picked up a small number of times. The V and J genes are TRBV7-2 and TRBJ2-1; D may be TRBD1 or TRBD2 (5 bases each). Trimming removed 0 bases from V and 6 bases from J, with 9 bases in between. Germline V CDR1 and CDR2: SGHTA, FQGNSA. The CDR3 contains 14 residues. As DNA, the CDR3 is TGTGCCAGCAGCTTAGCCAAGGGACCCAATGAGCAGTTCTTC. Translation gives CASSLAKGPNEQFF.

The V and J genes are TRBV7-8 and TRBJ1-6; the match to TRBD1 covers 9 bases. The V and J ends lost 2 bases and 7 bases, in that order; junction bases with no gene match: 3. The CDR3 consists of 15 residues. Germline V lookup: CDR1 SGHVS, CDR2 FQNEAQ. In DNA, the CDR3 is TGTGCCAGCAGCTTACAGGGACAGGGAAATTCACCCCTCCACTTT. Residues: CASSLQGQGNSPLHF.

This clone ranks as medium-sized. The chain is built from TRBV15 and TRBJ1-4; possible D gene TRBD1, 6 bases. The germline V gene has CDR1 LNHNV and CDR2 YYDKDF (reference sequence). The CDR3 consists of 14 residues. The ends were cut back, 8 bases at V and 3 bases at J, with 13 bases in the middle. For the CDR3, the DNA is TGTGCCACCCACGAGGGGGGGGCTAATGAAAAACTGTTTTTT. It translates to CATHEGGANEKLFF.

The chain couples TRBV5-1 to TRBJ1-2; the D is unclear. V lost 1 base to trimming and J lost 6 bases, with 7 bases between them. CDR3 length: 12 amino acids. From germline, CDR1 is SGHRS and CDR2 YFSETQ. This CDR3 is CASSLSGNGYTF. The CDR3 DNA follows: TGCGCCAGCAGCTTGTCCGGTAATGGCTACACCTTC. Drawing the rest from reference TRBV5-1 and TRBJ1-2, the complete variable domain is KAGVTQTPRYLIKTRGQQVTLSCSPISGHRSVSWYQQTPGQGLQFLFEYFSETQRNKGNFPGRFSGRQFSNSRSEMNVSTLELGDSALYLCASSLSGNGYTFGSGTRLTVV.

This clone was seen a handful of times. The rearrangement links TRBV2 to TRBJ1-4; 11 bases match TRBD1. The V gene's germline CDR1 is SNHLY and CDR2 FYNNEI. V lost 5 bases to trimming and J lost 7 bases; unmatched junction nucleotides: 6. This CDR3 has 15 amino acids. CDR3 amino acids: CASSKGTGGSEKLFF. The CDR3 bases are TGTGCCAGCAGTAAAGGGACAGGGGGTAGTGAAAAACTGTTTTTT. The full variable domain, in which reference TRBV2 and TRBJ1-4 provide the parts outside the CDR3, is EPEVTQTPSHQVTQMGQEVILRCVPISNHLYFYWYRQILGQKVEFLVSFYNNEISEKSEIFDDQFSVERPDGSNFTLKIRSTKLEDSAMYFCASSKGTGGSEKLFFGSGTQLSVL.

J is TRBJ1-2 and V is TRBV6-5; maybe TRBD1 (6 bases). V lost 0 bases, J lost 7 bases, and 18 bases lay in between. The CDR3 runs 16 residues. Per germline, CDR1 MNHEY and CDR2 SVGAGI. This CDR3 is CASSYSATGGLGGYTF. CDR3 sequence (DNA): TGTGCCAGCAGTTACTCGGCGACGGGGGGCTTAGGTGGCTACACCTTC.

This clone was observed a single time. The V call is TRBV9, the J call TRBJ2-7; either TRBD1 or TRBD2 may fit D (5 bases each). CDR3 length: 14 residues. V was trimmed by 3 bases and J by 2 bases, leaving 12 bases between them. Germline V gene data show CDR1 as SGDLS and CDR2 as YYNGEE. The CDR3 nucleotides read TGTGCCAGCAGCGCCCATGGGGGAGCCTACGAGCAGTACTTC. Protein sequence: CASSAHGGAYEQYF. The entire variable domain, with the rest obtained from reference TRBV9 and TRBJ2-7, is as follows: DSGVTQTPKHLITATGQRVTLRCSPRSGDLSVYWYQQSLDQGLQFLIQYYNGEERAKGNILERFSAQQFPDLHSELNLSSLELGDSALYFCASSAHGGAYEQYFGPGTRLTVT.

CDR3: CASNLRGGETQYF. The CDR3, as DNA: TGTGCCAGTAATCTCCGGGGCGGAGAGACCCAGTACTTC. V is TRBV19 and J is TRBJ2-5; D is perhaps TRBD1 or TRBD2 (5 bases each). V was cut by 7 bases and J by 4 bases, with 13 bases left in between. Germline V CDR1 and CDR2: LNHDA, SQIVND (reference sequence). The CDR3 spans 13 residues.

CDR3 in DNA: TGTGCCAGCAGCCTAAGTCGGGGTCAAGAGACCCAGTACTTC. Its translation: CASSLSRGQETQYF. This chain links TRBV7-2 with TRBJ2-5, with a tentative D call TRBD2 (5 bases). CDR3 size: 14 residues. The ends were cut back, 5 bases at V and 2 bases at J, with 12 bases in the middle. Germline lookup yields CDR1 SGHTA and CDR2 FQGNSA.

The V call is TRBV7-2, the J call TRBJ1-2; TRBD1 might be the D (5 bases). V was pared by 4 bases and J by 1 base, with 13 bases between. Germline CDR1 is SGHTA and CDR2 is FQGNSA. The CDR3 is 15 amino acids. The CDR3: CASSSARGDNYGYTF. The CDR3 DNA is TGTGCCAGCAGCTCCGCCCGGGGGGATAACTATGGCTACACCTTC.

DNA for the CDR3: TGTGCCAGCAAGGCCAGTTACACTGAAGCTTTCTTT. Its translation: CASKASYTEAFF. V and J are TRBV2 and TRBJ1-1, with unresolved D. CDR3 size: 12 residues. Germline CDR1 SNHLY, CDR2 FYNNEI. V was cut by 7 bases and J by 3 bases, with 9 bases left in between.

The chain couples TRBV14 to TRBJ2-1, with 10 bases aligning to TRBD2. In germline, CDR1 is SGHDN, CDR2 FVKESK. V lost 4 bases and J lost 7; bases outside the gene matches: 7. The length of the CDR3 is 15 residues. CDR3 bases: TGTGCCAGCAGCCGACCGGGACTAGCGTTTAATGAGCAGTTCTTC. This gives the protein CASSRPGLAFNEQFF.